One and the same sample provided the 19 T cell receptor beta chains below, sequenced in a study of T cells after yellow fever vaccination. TCRdb called the 5' RACE reads again in MiXCR, with one record for every CDR3 protein. The table records some 250,000 distinct CDR3 sequences, approximately 3.8% of them present only once. Here the sequenced sample was PBMCs, taken 15 days after the yellow fever booster vaccination. The receptors shown here come from a man aged 18 to 30 who received the YFV17D yellow fever vaccine.

Ten or more counts support this clonotype. The rearrangement links TRBV29-1 to TRBJ2-5; D gene ambiguous. The CDR3 consists of 14 residues. The V and J ends lost 5 bases and 1 base respectively, with 14 bases between them. Germline V gene lookup returns CDR1 SQVTM and CDR2 ANQGSEA. The CDR3 nucleotides read TGCAGCGTTCTCCCCCCGGGCACCCAAGAGACCCAGTACTTC. Amino acid sequence: CSVLPPGTQETQYF.

This clonotype was seen at least ten times. CDR3 DNA: TGCAGTGCTAAGGCGGGCCCGGGGAACACTGAAGCTTTCTTT. This gives the protein CSAKAGPGNTEAFF. The chain links TRBV20-1 to TRBJ1-1; D call uncertain. CDR1 and CDR2 from the germline V gene are DFQATT and SNEGSKA (reference sequence). The CDR3 runs 14 residues. The V end lost 4 bases, the J end lost 1 base, and 13 bases lay between the germline ends.

This clonotype has at least ten counts. The chain links TRBV7-2 to TRBJ1-2; D uncertain. CDR1 SGHTA and CDR2 FQGNSA come from the germline V gene. The CDR3 consists of 13 residues. V lost 6 bases, J lost 4 bases, and 12 bases lay in between. The CDR3 DNA reads as TGTGCCAGCAGTAGAAGGGATTTCTATGGCTACACCTTC. It codes for CASSRRDFYGYTF.

The sample holds many counts of this clonotype. This chain links TRBV7-9 with TRBJ1-1, with TRBD1 matching 11 bases. CDR3 length: 15 residues. V was clipped by 8 bases and J by 6 bases; unmatched bases: 11. From germline, CDR1 is SEHNR and CDR2 FQNEAQ (reference sequence). The CDR3 sequence: CASDPVGQGDPEAFF. The CDR3 DNA follows: TGTGCCAGCGATCCAGTGGGACAGGGGGATCCTGAAGCTTTCTTT.

This clonotype was counted ten times or more. The V gene is TRBV4-3, the J gene TRBJ1-1, with unresolved D. CDR1 and CDR2 (germline): LGHNA, YSLEER. V lost 1 base, J lost 1 base, and 19 bases lay in between. CDR3 length equals 18 residues. The CDR3 DNA sequence: TGCGCCAGCAGCCAAGTAAACGGCTTTTGGCGTAGGAACACTGAAGCTTTCTTT. Translating gives CASSQVNGFWRRNTEAFF.

This clonotype was observed many times. The rearrangement joins TRBV6-5 to TRBJ2-7; D not certain. The germline CDR1 and CDR2 sequences are MNHEY and SVGAGI. The CDR3 totals 14 residues. The V end was cut by 0 bases, the J end by 2 bases, with 8 bases between. CDR3 amino acids: CASSYSPRAYEQYF. CDR3 sequence (DNA): TGTGCCAGCAGTTACTCCCCTCGAGCCTACGAGCAGTACTTC.

This clonotype has at least ten counts. The CDR3 DNA reads as TGTGCCAGCAGTGACTCTCCGGGTAGTAGCACCATATATTTT. This codes for CASSDSPGSSTIYF. The chain couples TRBV6-4 to TRBJ1-3; D not certain. Per the germline V gene, CDR1 is MRHNA and CDR2 is SNTAGT. This CDR3 spans 14 amino acids. V dropped 0 bases and J dropped 9 bases, with 12 bases sitting between them.

This clonotype showed up many times. The J gene is TRBJ1-4, the V gene TRBV7-2; 8 positions agree with TRBD1. The CDR3 spans 16 residues. V trimming: 5 bases; J trimming: 9 bases; junction bases outside the gene matches: 14. Germline loops: CDR1 SGHTA, CDR2 FQGNSA. The CDR3, as DNA: TGTGCCAGCAGCCGTGAATCAGGGGGCTATTCGAAAAAACTGTTTTTT. This translates into CASSRESGGYSKKLFF.

This clonotype was seen many times. This chain uses TRBV7-9 with TRBJ2-2; 8 bases are a match to TRBD1. J was trimmed by 0 bases and V by 10 bases; bases with no gene match: 4. The CDR3 has 14 residues. CDR1 is SEHNR, CDR2 FQNEAQ, per germline (reference sequence). The CDR3 DNA reads as TGTGCCAACCAGGGGGCATCGAACACCGGGGAGCTGTTTTTT. Residues: CANQGASNTGELFF.

This clonotype has at least ten counts. The chain combines TRBV3-1 with TRBJ2-5; 9 nucleotides match TRBD1. The CDR3 totals 15 residues. CDR1 is LGHDT, CDR2 YNNKEL, per germline (reference sequence). V shed 5 bases, J shed 5 bases, and the junction held 9 bases outside the gene matches. The CDR3 DNA reads as TGTGCCAGCAGCTTCCACACAGGGGGCGGTGAGACCCAGTACTTC. Encoded protein: CASSFHTGGGETQYF.

Here the CDR3 DNA reads TGTGCCAGCAGCCCCCTGGAAGGCCGTATGTATGGCTACACCTTC. Amino acid sequence: CASSPLEGRMYGYTF. The chain recombines TRBV6-5 with TRBJ1-2, with D unclear. Trimming cost V 6 bases and J 5 bases, with 19 bases left between them. CDR3 length: 15 residues. Germline V gene data show CDR1 as MNHEY and CDR2 as SVGAGI.

Ten or more counts support this clonotype. J is TRBJ2-2 and V is TRBV4-3, with TRBD1 identical over 9 bases. The CDR3 runs to 16 residues. Germline CDR1 LGHNA, CDR2 YSLEER. With 8 bases clipped from V and 5 bases from J, the junction kept 12 bases outside the gene matches. In nucleotides, the CDR3 is TGCGCCAGCTCCGGGACAGGGACAAGAGGAACCGGGGAGCTGTTTTTT. Translating it yields CASSGTGTRGTGELFF.

At least ten counts were recorded for this clonotype. The chain has TRBV5-5 and TRBJ1-1; D gene uncertain. Looked up from germline, CDR1 is SGHKS and CDR2 is YYEKEE (reference sequence). This CDR3 comprises 12 residues. V was cut by 5 bases and J by 6 bases, with 11 bases left in between. CDR3 in DNA: TGTGCCAGCAGTTTGAATACTCCTGAAGCTTTCTTT. Residues: CASSLNTPEAFF. The full variable domain, its missing parts supplied by reference TRBV5-5 and TRBJ1-1, is DAGVTQSPTHLIKTRGQQVTLRCSPISGHKSVSWYQQVLGQGPQFIFQYYEKEERGRGNFPDRFSARQFPNYSSELNVNALLLGDSALYLCASSLNTPEAFFGQGTRLTVV.

The rearrangement uses TRBV7-6 and TRBJ1-6; D uncertain. V was shortened by 5 bases and J by 9 bases, with 11 bases between the two germline ends. There are 13 residues in the CDR3. Germline V gene data show CDR1 as SGHVS and CDR2 as FNYEAQ. This CDR3 reads CASSRDPLSPLHF. CDR3 DNA: TGTGCCAGCAGCCGCGACCCACTTTCACCCCTCCACTTT.

This chain links TRBV11-3 with TRBJ2-1; 7 bases fit TRBD1. Germline CDR1 is SGHNT and CDR2 is YENEEA. CDR3 size: 14 residues. Germline trimming cut 5 bases from V and 6 bases from J; bases unmatched to any gene: 7. The CDR3 DNA follows: TGTGCCAGCAGCCTCCGGGACAGTGGCAATGAGCAGTTCTTC. It encodes CASSLRDSGNEQFF.

This sequence joins TRBV10-2 and TRBJ2-5; 12 nucleotides match TRBD2. V dropped 6 bases and J dropped 0; count of bases not matched to a gene: 8. There are 17 residues in the CDR3. Germline-derived CDR1 and CDR2 are WSHSY and SAAADI. In DNA form, the CDR3 reads TGCGCCAGCAGGAGGACTAGCGGGGCCGAAAACCAAGAGACCCAGTACTTC. This sequence encodes CASRRTSGAENQETQYF.

This clonotype was seen repeatedly, ten times or more. The J gene is TRBJ1-1, the V gene TRBV6-2 or TRBV6-3, with D hard to call. Germline CDR1 and CDR2: MNHEY and SVGEGT. The CDR3 sequence is 15 residues long. Trimming took 2 bases from V and 3 from J, leaving 13 bases between them. In nucleotides, the CDR3 is TGTGCCAGCAGTTACCACGTAGTATATGACACTGAAGCTTTCTTT. Amino acid sequence: CASSYHVVYDTEAFF.

The sample holds many counts of this clonotype. The chain links TRBV12-3 or TRBV12-4 to TRBJ1-1; 7 bases agree with TRBD1. J was trimmed by 2 bases and V by 7 bases; bases with no gene match: 16. The CDR3 contains 17 residues. The CDR3 DNA sequence: TGTGCCAGCACCAAGGGGTTATGGGACAGATCCAACACTGAAGCTTTCTTT. This gives the protein CASTKGLWDRSNTEAFF.

This clonotype was seen ten or more times. The V gene is TRBV7-2, the J gene TRBJ2-3; 7 bases fit TRBD2. Per the germline V gene, CDR1 is SGHTA and CDR2 is FQGNSA. This CDR3 spans 16 amino acids. V was clipped by 1 base and J by 5 bases; unmatched bases: 9. This CDR3 is CASSLGGGGSGDTQYF. The DNA for the CDR3 is TGTGCCAGCAGCTTAGGGGGCGGGGGTTCTGGAGATACGCAGTATTTT.